This is a list of T cell receptor beta chains from one sample in a study of cytotoxic CD8 clonotypes in ibrutinib-treated CLL. Produced via immunoSEQ multiplex PCR; TCRdb's table is partial and in-frame only. The sample contains about 45,000 clones, approximately 70% of which appear only once. The sample in question was PBMCs, obtained after 24 months of ibrutinib treatment. All receptors come from a human donor with chronic lymphocytic leukemia. The CDR3 runs from the conserved cysteine through the conserved F or W. Fields, in order: J gene, clone size, D gene, V gene, CDR3 protein, CDR3 DNA. D genes are given only for firm matches. Clone size is not always given. Where it is, it says once, few, many or a class for expanded clones.

>TRBJ1-5|.|.|TRBV10-3
CAISETVGRGTNQPQHF
TGTGCCATCAGTGAGACGGTCGGGCGGGGGACGAATCAGCCCCAGCATTTT
>TRBJ1-2|many|TRBD1|TRBV5-1
CASSLDTGDGYTF
TGCGCCAGCAGCTTGGATACAGGGGATGGCTACACCTTC
>TRBJ1-1|.|.|TRBV14
CASSHGWDTEAFF
TGTGCCAGCAGCCACGGATGGGACACTGAAGCTTTCTTT
>TRBJ2-4|.|.|TRBV15
CATSRGEAKNIQYF
TGTGCCACCAGCAGAGGAGAGGCCAAAAACATTCAGTACTTC
>TRBJ1-6|.|.|TRBV9
CASSAHAADSPLHF
TGTGCCAGCAGCGCCCATGCGGCCGATTCACCCCTCCACTTT
>TRBJ1-3|.|.|TRBV4-2
CASSQDGRARNTIYF
TGTGCCAGCAGCCAAGATGGGAGGGCCCGGAACACCATATATTTT
>TRBJ2-1|.|.|TRBV7-3
CASSNGANNEQFF
TGTGCCAGCAGCAACGGGGCCAACAATGAGCAGTTCTTC
>TRBJ2-1|.|.|TRBV15
CATSIFTFHNEQFF
TGTGCCACCAGCATTTTTACATTCCACAATGAGCAGTTCTTC
>TRBJ1-2|once|.|TRBV6-1
CASSEAYGYTF
TGTGCCAGCAGTGAAGCCTATGGCTACACCTTC
>TRBJ2-6|.|TRBD1|TRBV19
CASSIDGQGAGSGANVLTF
TGTGCCAGTAGTATAGATGGACAGGGGGCGGGCTCTGGGGCCAACGTCCTGACTTTC
>TRBJ2-1|.|TRBD2|TRBV5-4
CASSFGLAVEQFF
TGTGCCAGCAGCTTTGGACTAGCGGTGGAGCAGTTCTTC
>TRBJ2-5|.|TRBD1|TRBV6-1
CASRTGTQETQYF
TGTGCCAGTCGGACAGGGACCCAAGAGACCCAGTACTTC
>TRBJ2-5|.|.|TRBV5-1
CASSFFLEETQYF
TGCGCCAGCAGCTTCTTCTTGGAGGAGACCCAGTACTTC
>TRBJ2-1|few|TRBD2|TRBV5-1
CASSFRVSGGANEQFF
TGCGCCAGCAGCTTTAGGGTTAGCGGGGGCGCCAATGAGCAGTTCTTC
>TRBJ2-3|.|.|TRBV7-2
CASSRSGHNTDTQYF
TGTGCCAGCAGCCGTTCGGGACATAACACAGATACGCAGTATTTT
>TRBJ2-1|.|TRBD2|TRBV19
CASSIGWTSGPLDNEQFF
TGTGCCAGTAGTATTGGGTGGACTAGCGGACCTCTCGACAATGAGCAGTTCTTC
>TRBJ2-5|few|.|TRBV7-8
CASSLAPGPALQETQYF
TGTGCCAGCAGCTTAGCCCCGGGACCAGCGCTTCAAGAGACCCAGTACTTC
>TRBJ2-1|.|TRBD1|TRBV5-1
CASSLAGTGPYNEQFF
TGCGCCAGCAGCTTAGCTGGGACAGGGCCCTACAATGAGCAGTTCTTC
>TRBJ1-2|.|.|TRBV10-2
CASSHRVVDGYTF
TGCGCCAGCAGCCACAGGGTGGTGGATGGCTACACCTTC
>TRBJ1-1|.|TRBD1|TRBV5-1
CASSWDRVGAEAFF
TGCGCCAGCAGCTGGGACAGGGTAGGGGCTGAAGCTTTCTTT
>TRBJ2-7|once|.|TRBV29-1
CSVDSGLGEQYF
TGCAGCGTTGATTCCGGGTTAGGCGAGCAGTACTTC
>TRBJ2-3|.|.|TRBV5-1
CASSTNSRTDTQYF
TGCGCCAGCAGTACCAACAGTCGCACAGATACGCAGTATTTT
>TRBJ2-3|.|.|TRBV28
CASSAGQSSTDTQYF
TGTGCCAGCAGCGCCGGACAGAGTAGCACAGATACGCAGTATTTT
>TRBJ2-5|.|.|TRBV6-1
CASSGTGMVTQYF
TGTGCCAGCAGTGGTACAGGGATGGTGACCCAGTACTTC
>TRBJ2-5|.|.|TRBV7-9
CASSLKGQVQETQYF
TGTGCCAGCAGCTTAAAGGGGCAGGTCCAAGAGACCCAGTACTTC